The 17 T cell receptor beta chains listed next were all sequenced from one sample in a study of blood T cell repertoires in COVID-19. Profiling relied on immunoSEQ multiplex PCR, and the TCRdb table lists in-frame clones only, not all of them. The repertoire includes about 74,000 clones, around 87% of them detected once, and approximately 28% sits in the top ten. Sequencing was carried out using peripheral blood. Receptors were obtained from a woman older than 75 with active or convalescent COVID-19.

The J gene is TRBJ2-4, the V gene TRBV18; D is possibly TRBD1 (6 bases). The CDR3 has 17 residues. The V gene's germline CDR1 is KGHSH and CDR2 LQKENI. Trimming shortened V by 2 bases and J by 2 bases, and 16 bases separated the two germline ends. For the CDR3, the DNA is TGTGCCAGCTCACCAACCATCAACAGGGAAACCAAAAACATTCAGTACTTC. Amino acid sequence: CASSPTINRETKNIQYF. Full variable domain (remainder filled in from reference TRBV18 and TRBJ2-4): NAGVMQNPRHLVRRRGQEARLRCSPMKGHSHVYWYRQLPEEGLKFMVYLQKENIIDESGMPKERFSAEFPKEGPSILRIQQVVRGDSAAYFCASSPTINRETKNIQYFGAGTRLSVL.

The chain joins TRBV16 to TRBJ1-2, with unresolved D. The CDR3 is made up of 15 amino acids. V was clipped by 7 bases and J by 8 bases, with 23 bases between them. CDR1 KGHSY and CDR2 FQNENV come from the germline V gene. CDR3 sequence: CASTSLVPRVEGYTF. The DNA of the CDR3 is TGTGCCAGCACCTCCTTGGTGCCCCGCGTTGAAGGCTACACCTTC.

The chain combines TRBV28 with TRBJ1-3; tentative D call: TRBD1 (5 bases). Germline V gene sequence: CDR1 MDHEN, CDR2 SYDVKM. This CDR3 is built from 14 residues. V was cut by 3 bases and J by 2 bases, with 8 bases left in between. The CDR3 coding sequence is TGTGCCAGCAGTTTGGGCAGGGCTGGAAACACCATATATTTT. Translating gives CASSLGRAGNTIYF.

V usage is TRBV11-2 and J usage is TRBJ1-1; possibly TRBD1 for D (6 bases). The V end lost 3 bases, the J end lost 3 bases, and 23 bases lay between the germline ends. Germline CDR1 SGHAT, CDR2 FQNNGV. The CDR3 contains 18 residues. DNA of the CDR3: TGTGCCAGCAGCTTCGTTATAGGTGTGTGGGACACGGACACTGAAGCTTTCTTT. This translates into CASSFVIGVWDTDTEAFF.

This sequence joins TRBV9 and TRBJ2-7; 11 nucleotides match TRBD2. Germline V gene lookup returns CDR1 SGDLS and CDR2 YYNGEE. After removal of 4 bases from V and 5 bases from J, the junction contained 5 bases not matched to a gene. The CDR3 has 14 residues. The CDR3 DNA is TGTGCCAGCAGCAAGGGACTAGCGGTCGACGAGCAGTACTTC. Protein: CASSKGLAVDEQYF. The variable domain in full, with the rest retrieved from reference TRBV9 and TRBJ2-7, is DSGVTQTPKHLITATGQRVTLRCSPRSGDLSVYWYQQSLDQGLQFLIQYYNGEERAKGNILERFSAQQFPDLHSELNLSSLELGDSALYFCASSKGLAVDEQYFGPGTRLTVT.

The chain carries TRBV28 and TRBJ1-5; perhaps TRBD1 as D (5 bases). The CDR3 length is 15 residues. Deletions cut 7 bases from V and 1 base from J, with 14 bases between. Germline V gene sequence: CDR1 MDHEN, CDR2 SYDVKM. In nucleotides, the CDR3 is TGTGCCAGCACTATTGGCAGGGTGAGCAATCAGCCCCAGCATTTT. It codes for CASTIGRVSNQPQHF.

The rearrangement uses TRBV20-1 and TRBJ1-5; perhaps TRBD1 as D (5 bases). Trimming left V 3 bases short and J 5 bases short, with 14 bases between. This CDR3 has 14 amino acids. CDR1 is DFQATT and CDR2 is SNEGSKA in the germline V gene (reference sequence). Written as DNA, the CDR3 is TGCAGTGCTAGTAGTCGGACATACCATCAGCCCCAGCATTTT. Its translation: CSASSRTYHQPQHF.

This clone came up a few times. The chain uses TRBV10-2 and TRBJ2-1; 15 nucleotides line up with TRBD2. Germline-derived CDR1 and CDR2 are WSHSY and SAAADI. J lost 6 bases, V lost 4 bases, and 4 bases had no gene match. The CDR3 spans 16 residues. The CDR3 DNA reads TGCGCCAGCAGTGCGACGGGACTAGCGGGGGGCAATGAGCAGTTCTTC. It codes for CASSATGLAGGNEQFF.

This chain links TRBV30 with TRBJ1-6, with D hard to call. The V gene's germline CDR1 is GTSNPN and CDR2 SVGIG (reference sequence). The CDR3 length is 14 residues. V was pared by 8 bases and J by 8 bases, with 19 bases between. The CDR3 loop reads CARQTGVEDSPLHF. The CDR3, as DNA: TGTGCCCGACAAACCGGGGTAGAGGATTCACCCCTCCACTTT.

The rearrangement uses TRBV7-3 and TRBJ2-3; no reliable D call. V was clipped by 3 bases and J by 4 bases, with 14 bases between them. This CDR3 comprises 15 residues. The germline gives CDR1 SGHTA, CDR2 FQGTGA. CDR3 in amino acids: CASSFLGLLADTQYF. CDR3 sequence (DNA): TGTGCCAGCAGCTTCCTAGGTCTGTTGGCAGATACGCAGTATTTT.

The CDR3 DNA is TGCGCCAGCAGCTTGGAAGGGGGGGCAAGGACTAATGAAAAACTGTTTTTT. Protein sequence: CASSLEGGARTNEKLFF. This sequence joins TRBV5-1 and TRBJ1-4; the D gene is possibly TRBD1 (6 bases). This CDR3 region has 17 residues. Germline CDR1 reads SGHRS; CDR2 reads YFSETQ. V was pared by 0 bases and J by 2 bases, with 14 bases between. The complete variable domain, with remaining parts taken from reference TRBV5-1 and TRBJ1-4, reads KAGVTQTPRYLIKTRGQQVTLSCSPISGHRSVSWYQQTPGQGLQFLFEYFSETQRNKGNFPGRFSGRQFSNSRSEMNVSTLELGDSALYLCASSLEGGARTNEKLFFGSGTQLSVL.

The rearrangement joins TRBV11-3 to TRBJ2-1, with TRBD1 matching 9 bases. CDR3 length equals 15 residues. Germline loops: CDR1 SGHNT, CDR2 YENEEA. V lost 3 bases and J lost 7; bases outside the gene matches: 7. The CDR3 loop reads CASSFQGQGGNEQFF. CDR3 nucleotides: TGTGCCAGCAGCTTCCAGGGACAGGGAGGAAATGAGCAGTTCTTC.

The chain carries TRBV7-2 and TRBJ2-7, with a weak D call TRBD2 (5 bases). The CDR3 loop spans 16 amino acids. Trimming took 1 base from V and 0 from J, leaving 13 bases between them. Germline CDR1 reads SGHTA; CDR2 reads FQGNSA. The CDR3 region has the DNA TGTGCCAGCAGCTTAGTTGTCGGGATTAACTCCTACGAGCAGTACTTC. As protein: CASSLVVGINSYEQYF.

The V and J genes are TRBV5-4 and TRBJ1-4, with 7 bases identical to TRBD1. The V gene end was trimmed by 3 bases and the J gene end by 7 bases; junction bases not matched to a gene: 9. This CDR3 region has 15 residues. Germline V gene data show CDR1 as SGHNT and CDR2 as YYREEE (reference sequence). The CDR3 protein is CASSSYRDRVEKLFF. In DNA form, the CDR3 reads TGTGCCAGCAGCTCCTACCGGGACAGAGTTGAAAAACTGTTTTTT.

This chain links TRBV7-7 with TRBJ1-3; TRBD1 is a possible D gene (6 bases). The germline V gene has CDR1 SSHAT and CDR2 FNYEAQ (reference sequence). Trimming took off 5 bases at V and 0 bases at J, with 20 bases between the two ends. The CDR3 length is 18 residues. The CDR3 protein is CASSADPTGKSSGNTIYF. In DNA, the CDR3 is TGTGCCAGCAGCGCGGATCCGACAGGCAAGAGCTCTGGAAACACCATATATTTT.

J is TRBJ1-4 and V is TRBV7-2, with D unresolved. V lost 5 bases and J 4 bases, leaving 17 bases between the germline ends. Germline CDR1 and CDR2: SGHTA and FQGNSA. The CDR3 consists of 16 residues. CDR3 sequence: CASSPTLRDFNEKLFF. The CDR3 DNA reads as TGTGCCAGCAGCCCAACCCTCCGGGATTTTAATGAAAAACTGTTTTTT.

This clone has just one count. The chain has TRBV19 and TRBJ1-1, with a tentative D call TRBD1 (5 bases). The V gene lost 3 bases and the J gene lost 0 bases, with 14 bases spanning the gap. The germline CDR1 and CDR2 sequences are LNHDA and SQIVND (reference sequence). This CDR3 region has 16 residues. DNA for the CDR3: TGTGCCAGTAGTATCAGCGGGGGGTTGGTGAACACTGAAGCTTTCTTT. Translated: CASSISGGLVNTEAFF.